This TCR beta chain stems from a study of blood T cells in healthy people across ages. About the research overall: For every two T cells, template switching captured about one barcoded beta molecule. Overall study results and limits: Per million T cells, TCR beta diversity dropped roughly linearly as age increased. Reliance upon unsorted PBMCs precluded definitive naive versus antigen-experienced comparison.

Combining a sample-barcoded 5' primer with a J-beta primer mix, a second PCR ran for about 6 to 11 cycles. A template-switch adaptor that had 12 random nucleotides put a tag on each cDNA molecule. In TCRdb, the 5' RACE reads were re-called with MiXCR into one record per CDR3 protein. Seen here are 710,000 or so distinct CDR3 sequences, 20% to 25% observed once, and the top ten hold about 22%. To note about this clonotype: Its specificity is not known.

This CDR3 is 16 amino acids long. V lost 6 bases to trimming and J lost 2 bases; unmatched junction nucleotides: 12. Germline V CDR1 and CDR2: MNHNY, SVGAGI (reference sequence). Source material: blood. This sequence was found in a man between 65 and 79 years old in good health. This sequence joins TRBV6-6 and TRBJ1-2; 7 bases map to TRBD1. In nucleotides, the CDR3 is TGTGCCAGCAGCCAACCCGGGACAGTCGGGAACTATGGCTACACCTTC. It encodes CASSQPGTVGNYGYTF.